What follows are 2 T cell receptor beta chains derived from one specimen sequenced in a study of CD8+ T cells in alopecia areata listed by TCRdb under 2018. The library relied on the immunoSEQ multiplex PCR assay. For TCR sequencing, RNA was extracted from every sample and reverse transcribed into cDNA to serve as template. As stored in TCRdb, this immuneACCESS dataset retains in-frame rearrangements with V and J assigned. A fraction of the clones does not appear; measured against another copy, unresolved V genes explain less than half of the discrepancy, and the remainder lacks a known reason. The sample has around 170,000 clones on record, 51% of them singletons. The top ten constitute around 10% of the sample. Explained via the paper, the treatment or condition label denotes: oral pan-JAK inhibitor, 5-10 mg twice daily. Source: CD8+ T cells sorted from blood, taken at week 52, from a patient treated with tofacitinib. All receptors come from a human donor with alopecia areata.

The chain has TRBV6-5 and TRBJ1-1; 7 bases agree with TRBD1. The CDR3 spans 13 residues. Germline CDR1 is MNHEY and CDR2 is SVGAGI. J lost 10 bases, V lost 0 bases, and 5 bases had no gene match. The CDR3 DNA is TGTGCCAGCAGTTACTCGACAGGGTCGCGAGCTTTCTTT. Translated, it gives CASSYSTGSRAFF.

The CDR3 DNA follows: TGTGCCAGCAGTTACTCGAACAGGGGAACCGGGGAGCTGTTTTTT. It is translated as CASSYSNRGTGELFF. The J gene is TRBJ2-2, the V gene TRBV6-5; the match to TRBD1 covers 7 bases. From germline, CDR1 is MNHEY and CDR2 SVGAGI. V lost 0 bases, J lost 5 bases, and 3 bases stayed unmatched. This CDR3 is built from 15 residues.